These 23 T cell receptor beta chains were sequenced from one sample in a study of beta chain features in type 1 diabetes. The whole isolated RNA underwent reverse transcription, so sequencing captured expressed TCRB transcripts. Some clones are missing from TCRdb's copy, which holds only in-frame ones; the method was immunoSEQ multiplex PCR. The sample holds under 250,000 clones; roughly 15% are singletons and the top ten take more than 0.02%. Sequenced sample: naive CD4+ T cells from blood. These receptors all come from a woman aged 40 to 50 in good health.

This clone was seen a handful of times. J is TRBJ1-5 and V is TRBV18, with D unresolved. Germline assignment: CDR1 KGHSH and CDR2 LQKENI. Trimming took off 2 bases at V and 6 bases at J, with 11 bases between the two ends. This CDR3 is built from 14 residues. The CDR3 sequence is CASSPSRGAQPQHF. The CDR3 coding sequence is TGTGCCAGCTCACCATCGCGGGGTGCTCAGCCCCAGCATTTT.

This clone has just a few counts. CDR3 in amino acids: CASSQSGRVEGFYGYTF. DNA of the CDR3: TGCGCCAGCAGTCAATCCGGACGGGTGGAGGGGTTCTATGGCTACACCTTC. V is TRBV23-1 and J is TRBJ1-2; D might be TRBD1 (5 bases). TRBV23-1 is annotated as an ORF whose role is uncertain. V was cut by 0 bases and J by 4 bases, with 18 bases left in between. This CDR3 comprises 17 residues.

In the case of this clone: Sequence at one end of the junction differs from germline and may be a read error. This sequence joins TRBV19 and TRBJ2-1, with TRBD1 matching over 10 bases. The CDR3 totals 16 residues. Germline V gene lookup returns CDR1 LNHDA and CDR2 SQIVND (reference sequence). The DNA for the CDR3 is TGTGCCAGTAGTCTAGACGCCGGGACAGGGGCTAATGAGCAGTTCTTC. It is translated as CASSLDAGTGANEQFF.

This clone was observed a handful of times. V is TRBV7-8 and J is TRBJ2-3; tentative D call: TRBD1 (6 bases). Germline V CDR1 and CDR2: SGHVS, FQNEAQ. V gave up 6 bases and J gave up 6 bases, with 16 bases separating them. CDR3 length: 14 residues. The CDR3 loop reads CASRDPTGPDTQYF. DNA of the CDR3: TGTGCCAGCAGGGATCCTACAGGGCCCGATACGCAGTATTTT.

The chain has TRBV5-5 and TRBJ2-1; 15 nucleotides align to TRBD2. This CDR3 has 15 residues. V dropped 4 bases and J dropped 12; count of bases not matched to a gene: 8. Germline V gene lookup returns CDR1 SGHKS and CDR2 YYEKEE (reference sequence). Here the CDR3 DNA reads TGTGCCAGCAGCCCTCCGGGACTAGCGGGGGGTACGCAGTTCTTC. The encoded protein is CASSPPGLAGGTQFF.

This clone was seen at least ten times. The chain combines TRBV4-3 with TRBJ2-5; 7 nucleotides line up with TRBD1. Germline-derived CDR1 and CDR2 are LGHNA and YSLEER. The CDR3 runs to 16 residues. Unmatched junction bases numbered 9, after V lost 0 bases and J lost 5 bases. Here the CDR3 DNA reads TGCGCCAGCAGCCAAGACCTACAGGGGCCGACGGAGACCCAGTACTTC. Translating gives CASSQDLQGPTETQYF.

This clone was counted ten times or more. This chain links TRBV12-5 with TRBJ2-3; D is undetermined. V was shortened by 5 bases and J by 4 bases, with 4 bases between the two germline ends. Per the germline V gene, CDR1 is LGHNT and CDR2 is FRNRAP. The CDR3 is 11 residues long. CDR3 coding DNA: TGTGCTAGTGGTCTTGCAGATACGCAGTATTTT. Protein sequence: CASGLADTQYF.

The chain recombines TRBV5-1 with TRBJ2-3; D call uncertain. V was cut by 0 bases and J by 2 bases, with 7 bases left in between. This CDR3 region has 14 residues. Germline V gene sequence: CDR1 SGHRS, CDR2 YFSETQ. The CDR3 region is CASSLGQYTDTQYF. The DNA for the CDR3 is TGCGCCAGCAGCTTGGGTCAGTACACAGATACGCAGTATTTT. Full variable domain (missing parts from reference TRBV5-1 and TRBJ2-3): KAGVTQTPRYLIKTRGQQVTLSCSPISGHRSVSWYQQTPGQGLQFLFEYFSETQRNKGNFPGRFSGRQFSNSRSEMNVSTLELGDSALYLCASSLGQYTDTQYFGPGTRLTVL.

This clone appeared a few times. The chain couples TRBV19 to TRBJ1-4; D remains unclear. The CDR3 spans 15 residues. Trimming cost V 3 bases and J 7 bases, with 15 bases left between them. Germline CDR1 reads LNHDA; CDR2 reads SQIVND (reference sequence). The CDR3 region is CASSMRPGKSEKLFF. DNA for the CDR3: TGTGCCAGTAGTATGCGCCCAGGAAAAAGTGAAAAACTGTTTTTT.

This clone was seen a handful of times. The chain employs TRBV7-6 and TRBJ2-1; 7 nucleotides agree with TRBD1. The CDR3 is made up of 14 amino acids. V was pared by 3 bases and J by 5 bases, with 4 bases of the junction left unmatched. The germline V gene has CDR1 SGHVS and CDR2 FNYEAQ. The CDR3 DNA follows: TGTGCCAGCAGCTTGACCGGGACAGACAATGAGCAGTTCTTC. Translation gives CASSLTGTDNEQFF.

This clone was seen a handful of times. The rearrangement links TRBV5-8 to TRBJ2-2; 7 nucleotides align to TRBD1. CDR3 length equals 17 residues. Unmatched junction bases numbered 9, after V lost 4 bases and J lost 0 bases. Per the germline V gene, CDR1 is SGHTS and CDR2 is YDEGEE. CDR3 nucleotide sequence: TGTGCCAGCAGCCCGGGGACAGCCTCTTCGAACACCGGGGAGCTGTTTTTT. As protein: CASSPGTASSNTGELFF.

The chain recombines TRBV2 with TRBJ2-1, with D possibly matching TRBD2 (7 bases). Germline V CDR1 and CDR2: SNHLY, FYNNEI. CDR3 length equals 15 residues. Trimming cost V 7 bases and J 15 bases, with 28 bases left between them. CDR3 DNA sequence: TGTGCCAGCAACCTTTTTGGGATCGAGGGGGAGGGGGGGTTCTTC. This codes for CASNLFGIEGEGGFF. The full variable domain, completed using reference TRBV2 and TRBJ2-1, is EPEVTQTPSHQVTQMGQEVILRCVPISNHLYFYWYRQILGQKVEFLVSFYNNEISEKSEIFDDQFSVERPDGSNFTLKIRSTKLEDSAMYFCASNLFGIEGEGGFFGPGTRLTVL.

The chain is built from TRBV5-1 and TRBJ2-7, with 8 positions matching TRBD1. V dropped 3 bases and J dropped 2; count of bases not matched to a gene: 4. This CDR3 has 14 amino acids. Germline-derived CDR1 and CDR2 are SGHRS and YFSETQ. The CDR3 DNA reads TGCGCCAGCAGCTCAGGACAGGGTGCCTACGAGCAGTACTTC. It specifies CASSSGQGAYEQYF.

The V gene is TRBV2, the J gene TRBJ2-4; TRBD2 matches at 13 bases. With V trimmed by 5 bases and J by 4 bases, 2 bases remained unmatched. The germline gives CDR1 SNHLY, CDR2 FYNNEI. The CDR3 is 15 residues long. DNA of the CDR3: TGTGCCAGCAGTTTGACTAGCGGGGGGAAAAACATTCAGTACTTC. Translated: CASSLTSGGKNIQYF.

This clone turned up a few times. The CDR3 DNA follows: TGTGCCAGCTCCCCCCCCGGGACAGGGATCTATGGCTACACCTTC. It specifies CASSPPGTGIYGYTF. V usage is TRBV18 and J usage is TRBJ1-2, with 9 bases identical to TRBD1. The CDR3 is 15 amino acids. Germline values: CDR1 KGHSH, CDR2 LQKENI. The V and J ends lost 6 bases and 4 bases, in that order; junction bases with no gene match: 9. Full variable domain (missing parts from reference TRBV18 and TRBJ1-2): NAGVMQNPRHLVRRRGQEARLRCSPMKGHSHVYWYRQLPEEGLKFMVYLQKENIIDESGMPKERFSAEFPKEGPSILRIQQVVRGDSAAYFCASSPPGTGIYGYTFGSGTRLTVV.

The rearrangement uses TRBV7-2 and TRBJ1-3; possibly TRBD1 for D (5 bases). Germline-derived CDR1 and CDR2 are SGHTA and FQGNSA. CDR3 length equals 16 residues. With 5 bases removed from V and 5 bases from J, the gap between germline ends came to 19 bases. The CDR3 DNA reads TGTGCCAGCAGCAATCACCCGATGACAGCTAGAAACACCATATATTTT. Its translation: CASSNHPMTARNTIYF.

The chain links TRBV5-1 to TRBJ2-5; a weak D match, TRBD1 (6 bases). V lost 0 bases, J lost 9 bases, and 12 bases lay in between. Germline-derived CDR1 and CDR2 are SGHRS and YFSETQ. The CDR3 covers 13 residues. The CDR3 bases are TGCGCCAGCAGCTTGGAACAGGGTACGGCCCAGTACTTC. Its translation: CASSLEQGTAQYF.

The chain carries TRBV19 and TRBJ1-2; TRBD1 agrees at 10 bases. The CDR3 covers 17 residues. The ends lost 6 bases at V and 2 bases at J; junction bases unmatched: 12. Germline V CDR1 and CDR2: LNHDA, SQIVND (reference sequence). CDR3 in amino acids: CASRLWDRGRRNYGYTF. CDR3 coding DNA: TGTGCCAGTAGGCTATGGGACAGGGGAAGAAGAAACTATGGCTACACCTTC.

The chain employs TRBV7-9 and TRBJ1-4, with D perhaps TRBD1 (6 bases). Per germline, CDR1 SEHNR and CDR2 FQNEAQ (reference sequence). The V gene lost 2 bases and the J gene lost 6 bases, with 10 bases spanning the gap. The CDR3 has 14 amino acids. The DNA for the CDR3 is TGTGCCAGCAGCTTACGACAGGACTATGAAAAACTGTTTTTT. Translation: CASSLRQDYEKLFF.

This chain connects TRBV6-4 to TRBJ1-2; TRBD1 aligns across 7 bases. The germline V gene encodes CDR1 MRHNA and CDR2 SNTAGT. The CDR3 is 15 residues long. With V trimmed by 6 bases and J by 2 bases, 9 bases remained unmatched. CDR3 sequence: CASSPHGQENYGYTF. The CDR3 bases are TGTGCCAGCAGCCCCCACGGACAGGAGAACTATGGCTACACCTTC.

The V call is TRBV29-1, the J call TRBJ2-3; TRBD1 agrees at 7 bases. This CDR3 is 15 amino acids long. Trimming removed 6 bases from V and 0 bases from J; junction bases left unmatched: 9. CDR1 is SQVTM and CDR2 is ANQGSEA in the germline V gene. The CDR3 loop reads CSVAGQATSTDTQYF. The CDR3 DNA sequence: TGCAGCGTGGCAGGACAGGCTACTAGCACAGATACGCAGTATTTT.

The chain joins TRBV10-3 to TRBJ2-7; 10 bases are a match to TRBD1. V shed 6 bases, J shed 3 bases, and the junction held 5 bases outside the gene matches. The germline V gene encodes CDR1 ENHRY and CDR2 SYGVKD. This CDR3 is built from 14 residues. The chain's CDR3 is CAIRDGQGVYEQYF. The CDR3 DNA follows: TGTGCCATCAGGGACGGACAGGGGGTCTACGAGCAGTACTTC.

The CDR3: CASSYAGNQPQHF. CDR3 nucleotide sequence: TGTGCCAGCAGTTACGCGGGGAATCAGCCCCAGCATTTT. The gene calls are TRBV6-5 and TRBJ1-5; D gene unclear. The CDR3 totals 13 residues. Germline assignment: CDR1 MNHEY and CDR2 SVGAGI. V was shortened by 2 bases and J by 4 bases, with 6 bases between the two germline ends.